This T cell receptor (beta chain) stems from a study of T-cell reconstitution after alpha-beta-depleted transplantation in children. It was with unique molecular identifiers that the TCRbeta library was prepared. MiXCR, run by TCRdb on the PCR reads, gives a single entry per CDR3 protein. Found here are some 400,000 distinct CDR3 sequences, 20% of them singletons; the top ten hold 3% to 4.5%. There are many counts of this clonotype. J was trimmed by 3 bases and V by 5 bases; bases with no gene match: 7. Germline CDR1 SQVTM, CDR2 ANQGSEA. This CDR3 region has 15 residues. This TCR was sampled from a human donor who donated a stem cell graft to a child with acute myeloid leukemia. Sequencing used PBMCs from the stem cell graft donor, obtained from the stem cell graft. The chain recombines TRBV29-1 with TRBJ2-2; 9 bases fit TRBD1. In DNA, the CDR3 is TGCAGCGTTCACACCGGGACAGGGCACACCGGGGAGCTGTTTTTT. As protein: CSVHTGTGHTGELFF.